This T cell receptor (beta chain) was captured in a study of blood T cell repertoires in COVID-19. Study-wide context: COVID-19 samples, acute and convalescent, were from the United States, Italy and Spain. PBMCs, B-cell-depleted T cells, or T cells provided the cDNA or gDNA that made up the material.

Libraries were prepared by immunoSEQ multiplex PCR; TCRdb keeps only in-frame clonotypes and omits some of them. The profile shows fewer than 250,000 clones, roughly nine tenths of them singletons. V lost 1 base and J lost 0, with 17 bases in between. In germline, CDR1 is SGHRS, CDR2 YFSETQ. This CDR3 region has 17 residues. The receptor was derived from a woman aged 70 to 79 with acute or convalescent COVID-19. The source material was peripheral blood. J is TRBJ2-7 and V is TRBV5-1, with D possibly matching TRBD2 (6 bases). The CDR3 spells CASSLREGGAYSYEQYF. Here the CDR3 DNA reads TGCGCCAGCAGCTTGAGAGAGGGCGGGGCCTACTCCTACGAGCAGTACTTC.